This entry lists 19 T cell receptor beta chains sequenced from one sample in a study of blood T cell repertoires in COVID-19. The data were produced by immunoSEQ multiplex PCR, yet TCRdb's version contains in-frame clones alone and is incomplete. The sample has about 220,000 clones; 86% are singletons. Sequencing was performed on peripheral blood. The receptors here all came from a man between 25 and 39 years old who had recovered from COVID-19.

The V and J genes are TRBV30 and TRBJ2-3; D call uncertain. Trimming removed 0 bases at V and 2 bases at J, with 9 bases between. Germline CDR1 GTSNPN, CDR2 SVGIG (reference sequence). This CDR3 contains 14 residues. As DNA, the CDR3 is TGTGCCTGGAGTGTAACCCAACACACAGATACGCAGTATTTT. It is translated as CAWSVTQHTDTQYF.

V gene TRBV5-1 combines with J gene TRBJ1-1, with unresolved D. The V gene lost 3 bases and the J gene lost 5 bases, with 17 bases spanning the gap. The CDR3 length is 15 residues. Germline assignment: CDR1 SGHRS and CDR2 YFSETQ. This CDR3 reads CASSSKPGEETEAFF. The CDR3 coding sequence is TGCGCCAGCAGCTCTAAACCGGGTGAGGAAACTGAAGCTTTCTTT.

The chain has TRBV6-2 or TRBV6-3 and TRBJ2-1; D is possibly TRBD1 (6 bases). The CDR3 consists of 15 residues. The germline CDR1 and CDR2 sequences are MNHEY and SVGEGT. V was shortened by 2 bases and J by 0 bases, with 8 bases between the two germline ends. The chain's CDR3 is CASSYLGASYNEQFF. CDR3 DNA sequence: TGTGCCAGCAGTTACCTGGGGGCCTCCTACAATGAGCAGTTCTTC.

CDR3 amino acids: CASSDQRRRGTQYF. The CDR3 nucleotides read TGTGCCAGTAGTGACCAACGGCGGAGGGGGACCCAGTACTTC. This chain links TRBV19 with TRBJ2-5; TRBD2 is a possible D gene (6 bases). This CDR3 contains 14 residues. Trimming removed 5 bases at V and 7 bases at J, with 17 bases between. CDR1 is LNHDA and CDR2 is SQIVND in the germline V gene (reference sequence).

The chain is built from TRBV7-2 and TRBJ2-2, with D possibly matching TRBD1 (6 bases). The CDR3 consists of 14 residues. Germline CDR1 reads SGHTA; CDR2 reads FQGNSA. With 3 bases removed from V and 6 bases from J, the gap between germline ends came to 11 bases. CDR3 region: CASSFSGVAGELFF. As DNA, the CDR3 is TGTGCCAGCAGCTTCTCAGGGGTTGCCGGGGAGCTGTTTTTT. The whole variable domain, filled in from reference TRBV7-2 and TRBJ2-2, reads GAGVSQSPSNKVTEKGKDVELRCDPISGHTALYWYRQSLGQGLEFLIYFQGNSAPDKSGLPSDRFSAERTGGSVSTLTIQRTQQEDSAVYLCASSFSGVAGELFFGEGSRLTVL.

The J gene is TRBJ1-3, the V gene TRBV5-4; no reliable D call. Germline V gene lookup returns CDR1 SGHNT and CDR2 YYREEE (reference sequence). The CDR3 runs 14 residues. V lost 3 bases to trimming and J lost 11 bases, with 18 bases between them. The CDR3 nucleotides read TGTGCCAGCAGCTCCACGGTGGCGGGAGGCTCCATATATTTT. This codes for CASSSTVAGGSIYF.

The chain has TRBV19 and TRBJ1-3; D gene ambiguous. Trimming removed 3 bases at V and 0 bases at J, with 12 bases between. This CDR3 has 16 amino acids. Germline V gene data show CDR1 as LNHDA and CDR2 as SQIVND (reference sequence). This chain's CDR3 is CASSMGRLHSGNTIYF. CDR3 sequence (DNA): TGTGCCAGTAGTATGGGCCGTCTACACTCTGGAAACACCATATATTTT.

The chain joins TRBV10-1 to TRBJ1-1; perhaps TRBD1 as D (5 bases). Trimming took off 5 bases at V and 1 base at J, with 8 bases between the two ends. This CDR3 comprises 13 residues. Germline CDR1 reads WNHNN; CDR2 reads SYGVQD (reference sequence). The CDR3 protein is CASSQDRNTEAFF. The CDR3 coding sequence is TGCGCCAGCAGTCAAGACAGGAACACTGAAGCTTTCTTT.

The rearrangement uses TRBV5-1 and TRBJ2-7; no firm D call. Germline values: CDR1 SGHRS, CDR2 YFSETQ. Trimming cost V 4 bases and J 5 bases, with 16 bases left between them. The CDR3 sequence is 14 residues long. In nucleotides, the CDR3 is TGCGCCAGCAGCCCCATCGACCGTCGGGACGAGCAGTACTTC. Protein sequence: CASSPIDRRDEQYF.

This chain links TRBV5-5 with TRBJ1-2, with 12 bases identical to TRBD1. This CDR3 is 14 amino acids long. Trimming cost V 3 bases and J 5 bases; bases outside gene matches: 2. Germline-derived CDR1 and CDR2 are SGHKS and YYEKEE (reference sequence). The CDR3 DNA reads as TGTGCCAGCAGCTCGGGACAGGGGGCTTATGGCTACACCTTC. As protein: CASSSGQGAYGYTF.

The chain has TRBV11-3 and TRBJ1-2; TRBD1 aligns across 8 bases. This CDR3 has 14 residues. V shed 3 bases, J shed 4 bases, and the junction held 4 bases outside the gene matches. Germline values: CDR1 SGHNT, CDR2 YENEEA. CDR3 amino acids: CASSFSGTGYGYTF. CDR3 coding DNA: TGTGCCAGCAGCTTCTCCGGGACAGGCTATGGCTACACCTTC.

This clone has more than one count but fewer than ten. CDR3 residues: CASSPGQVNTEAFF. CDR3 nucleotides: TGTGCCAGCTCACCAGGCCAAGTCAACACTGAAGCTTTCTTT. The chain is built from TRBV18 and TRBJ1-1; D gene unclear. V gave up 2 bases and J gave up 2 bases, with 9 bases separating them. CDR1 is KGHSH and CDR2 is LQKENI in the germline V gene. The CDR3 covers 14 residues.

This clone occurred a few times. This chain uses TRBV6-4 with TRBJ2-3; 10 positions match TRBD1. After removal of 4 bases from V and 2 bases from J, the junction contained 18 bases not matched to a gene. The CDR3 covers 20 residues. CDR1 MRHNA and CDR2 SNTAGT come from the germline V gene. The CDR3 DNA reads TGTGCCAGCAGTGGGGACCCCCGACAGGGGGCGAGGTCTGACACAGATACGCAGTATTTT. Translating gives CASSGDPRQGARSDTDTQYF.

V gene TRBV6-6 combines with J gene TRBJ2-1, with 8 nucleotides matching TRBD2. The V gene end was trimmed by 0 bases and the J gene end by 2 bases; junction bases not matched to a gene: 3. Germline V gene sequence: CDR1 MNHNY, CDR2 SVGAGI (reference sequence). The CDR3 is 16 residues long. The CDR3 sequence is CASSYSPGGPYNEQFF. The DNA of the CDR3 is TGTGCCAGCAGTTACTCTCCGGGGGGGCCCTACAATGAGCAGTTCTTC.

The chain is built from TRBV11-2 and TRBJ1-2; 7 bases agree with TRBD1. This CDR3 region has 17 residues. Germline assignment: CDR1 SGHAT and CDR2 FQNNGV. Trimming took 5 bases from V and 6 from J; bases not matched to a gene: 18. The DNA of the CDR3 is TGTGCCAGCAGCCAGGGGGTAAATTTTGGACGACATAATGGCTACACCTTC. It codes for CASSQGVNFGRHNGYTF.

The chain couples TRBV27 to TRBJ1-1; D uncertain. The CDR3 consists of 12 residues. V lost 6 bases and J lost 11, with 16 bases in between. Germline loops: CDR1 MNHEY, CDR2 SMNVEV (reference sequence). CDR3 region: CASSPGVERAFF. The CDR3 coding sequence is TGTGCCAGCAGCCCAGGCGTCGAAAGGGCTTTCTTT.

The CDR3 sequence: CASSYIQGSGSYEQYF. The CDR3 region has the DNA TGTGCCAGCAGTTACATACAGGGGTCAGGGTCCTACGAGCAGTACTTC. The chain carries TRBV6-2 or TRBV6-3 and TRBJ2-7; 7 bases are a match to TRBD1. The V and J ends lost 2 bases and 1 base, in that order; junction bases with no gene match: 8. This CDR3 contains 16 residues. CDR1 is MNHEY, CDR2 SVGEGT, per germline.

The rearrangement joins TRBV15 to TRBJ2-2; D is uncertain. V lost 3 bases and J 2 bases, leaving 16 bases between the germline ends. Germline V lookup: CDR1 LNHNV, CDR2 YYDKDF (reference sequence). This CDR3 spans 17 amino acids. The CDR3 coding sequence is TGTGCCACCAGCAGTACTACCCGTAGACCAAACACCGGGGAGCTGTTTTTT. Amino acids: CATSSTTRRPNTGELFF.

J is TRBJ2-5 and V is TRBV7-9; D may be TRBD1 (5 bases). CDR1 is SEHNR and CDR2 is FQNEAQ in the germline V gene (reference sequence). Trimming took off 5 bases at V and 8 bases at J, with 24 bases between the two ends. The CDR3 extends over 16 amino acids. DNA for the CDR3: TGTGCCAGCAGCCCCAAGCTGGACACCGTTCAAGTCACCCAGTACTTC. Residues: CASSPKLDTVQVTQYF.